The 2 T cell receptor beta chains below come from one sample, sequenced in a study of T cells in Graves' hyperthyroidism and ophthalmopathy. Researchers amplified the TCR beta CDR3 regions from RNA transcripts. First-round RT-PCR targeting the TCR CDR3 was performed with the HTBI primer set. Using its own MiXCR run on the multiplex PCR reads, TCRdb lists one record per CDR3 protein. The top ten clones hold 35% to 50% of a sample with about 510,000 distinct CDR3 sequences, 46% of them seen once. Sequencing input: peripheral blood or thyroid tissue (not recorded which). Source of these receptors: an adult woman with Graves' disease, either hyperthyroidism or ophthalmopathy (not recorded which).

This chain links TRBV20-1 with TRBJ2-7, with D possibly matching TRBD2 (5 bases). The CDR3 has 13 residues. V lost 3 bases to trimming and J lost 2 bases, with 11 bases between them. Germline V gene sequence: CDR1 DFQATT, CDR2 SNEGSKA (reference sequence). CDR3 nucleotide sequence: TGCAGTGCTAGTCGGACTGTTACCTACGAGCAGTACTTC. Residues: CSASRTVTYEQYF.

The V gene is TRBV4-1, the J gene TRBJ1-1; D uncertain. CDR1 and CDR2 from the germline V gene are MGHRA and YSYEKL. CDR3 size: 16 residues. The V end lost 1 base, the J end lost 2 bases, and 14 bases lay between the germline ends. For the CDR3, the DNA is TGCGCCAGCAGCCAAGGGGTTCGGGTTTTAAACACTGAAGCTTTCTTT. Translated: CASSQGVRVLNTEAFF.